This paragraph reports one T cell receptor (beta chain). No antigen is known for it. Patients had chemo-refractory metastatic non-small-cell lung cancer and received focal radiation plus CTLA-4 blockade that used ipilimumab. This sample was taken from a study of radiotherapy plus CTLA-4 blockade in lung cancer. Across the study: Objective responses were recorded in 15% to 20% of patients, with disease control recorded in approximately 34%. The study, taken as a whole, reports: After radiotherapy and ipilimumab, tumor-derived clones expanded in peripheral blood. The authors reported that early blood T cell clone dynamics, with interferon-beta, best predicted response.

V lost 6 bases to trimming and J lost 8 bases; unmatched junction nucleotides: 7. CDR1 is MNHEY and CDR2 is SVGAGI in the germline V gene. The CDR3 contains 14 residues. Data came from immunoSEQ multiplex PCR; TCRdb stores just in-frame clones and leaves some out. The table has roughly 110,000 clones, over 75% seen once. The chain uses TRBV6-5 and TRBJ1-6, with TRBD1 matching over 7 bases. The clonotype comes from a human donor with non-small cell lung cancer that progressed on radiotherapy plus ipilimumab. Some clones in this sample may be carry-over from other donors' samples. The sequencing used peripheral blood, collected from a patient treated with radiotherapy plus ipilimumab. Written as DNA, the CDR3 is TGTGCCAGCAGGCGGGAGACAGGGTATTCACCCCTCCACTTT. Translation gives CASRRETGYSPLHF.